One T cell receptor (beta chain) is described in this entry. Its antigen is still unknown. The record originates from a study of monozygotic twins with inflammatory bowel disease. General study points: Healthy twins showed more clonotype sharing with others than IBD patients, especially patients with disease activity. Researchers reported no repertoire similarity difference between concordant and discordant twins, possibly from limited power.

Researchers collected approximately 2.5 ml of blood per donor. CDR3 length equals 12 residues. Germline CDR1 reads SGHRS; CDR2 reads YFSETQ. Eight separate reactions per sample yielded the cDNA. Reprocessing the 5' RACE reads, TCRdb reports a single entry for every CDR3 protein and omits DNA. The table lists some 400,000 distinct CDR3 sequences. The chain couples TRBV5-1 to TRBJ1-6; TCRdb's D gene call, TRBD1, goes unchecked for lack of DNA. The receptor was isolated from a human donor with ulcerative colitis or Crohn's disease, or a healthy co-twin of an affected twin (not recorded which). Sequenced: blood. The CDR3 spells CASSRDWAPLHF.